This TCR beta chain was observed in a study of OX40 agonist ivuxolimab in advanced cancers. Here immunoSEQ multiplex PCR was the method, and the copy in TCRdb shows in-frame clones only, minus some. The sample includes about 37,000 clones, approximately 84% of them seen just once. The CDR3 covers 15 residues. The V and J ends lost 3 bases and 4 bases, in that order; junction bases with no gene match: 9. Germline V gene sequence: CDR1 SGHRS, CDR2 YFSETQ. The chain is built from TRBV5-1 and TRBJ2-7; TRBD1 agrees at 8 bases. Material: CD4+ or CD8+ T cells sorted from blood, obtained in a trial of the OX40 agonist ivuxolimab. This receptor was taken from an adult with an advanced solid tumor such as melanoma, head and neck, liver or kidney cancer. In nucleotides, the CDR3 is TGCGCCAGCAGCTGGGGGGCGGACAGGGAGTACGAGCAGTACTTC. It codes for CASSWGADREYEQYF.